This entry lists 3 T cell receptor beta chains sequenced from one sample in a study of CD4+ T cells in melanoma. TCRdb keeps only in-frame clones here, not all; method: immunoSEQ multiplex PCR. This table holds approximately 19,000 clones, around 80% found once. These receptor sequences come from a human donor with melanoma.

V and J are TRBV19 and TRBJ2-1, with TRBD2 matching 8 bases. This CDR3 comprises 16 residues. After removal of 1 base from V and 0 bases from J, the junction contained 2 bases not matched to a gene. CDR1 LNHDA and CDR2 SQIVND come from the germline V gene (reference sequence). The CDR3 coding sequence is TGTGCCAGTAGTATAGCGGCGGGGGGCTCCTACAATGAGCAGTTCTTC. As protein: CASSIAAGGSYNEQFF.

The gene calls are TRBV4-2 and TRBJ1-4; D is unresolved. Germline assignment: CDR1 LGHNA and CDR2 YNFKEQ. This CDR3 is built from 16 residues. V lost 1 base, J lost 10 bases, and 19 bases lay in between. The CDR3 region has the DNA TGTGCCAGCAGCCAAGCCTTGTATTCTAGTATGGGAAAACTGTTTTTT. This encodes CASSQALYSSMGKLFF.

Written as DNA, the CDR3 is TGTGCCAGCAGCTTAGGGACAGGCACTGAAGCTTTCTTT. This codes for CASSLGTGTEAFF. The chain joins TRBV11-3 to TRBJ1-1, with 7 bases aligning to TRBD1. The CDR3 has 13 residues. V was clipped by 1 base and J by 4 bases; unmatched bases: 0. In germline, CDR1 is SGHNT, CDR2 YENEEA.